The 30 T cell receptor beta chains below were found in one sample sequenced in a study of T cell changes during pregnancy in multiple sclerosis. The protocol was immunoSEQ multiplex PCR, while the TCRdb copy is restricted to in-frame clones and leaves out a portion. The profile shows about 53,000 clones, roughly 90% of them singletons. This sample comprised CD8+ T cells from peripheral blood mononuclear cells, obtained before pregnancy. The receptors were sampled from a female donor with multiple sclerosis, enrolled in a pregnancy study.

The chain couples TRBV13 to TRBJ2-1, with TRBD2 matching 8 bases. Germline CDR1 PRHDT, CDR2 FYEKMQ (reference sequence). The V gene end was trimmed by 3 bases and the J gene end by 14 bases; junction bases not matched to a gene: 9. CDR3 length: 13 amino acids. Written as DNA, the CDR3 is TGTGCCAGCAGCTTTCAAAACAGACTAGCGAAGTTCTTC. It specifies CASSFQNRLAKFF.

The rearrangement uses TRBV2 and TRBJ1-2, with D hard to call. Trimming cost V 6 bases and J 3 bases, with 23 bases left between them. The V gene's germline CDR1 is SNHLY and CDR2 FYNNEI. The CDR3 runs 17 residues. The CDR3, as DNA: TGTGCCAGCAGGAGTGGGTCCCCGGAGCCCCTGGACTATGGCTACACCTTC. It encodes CASRSGSPEPLDYGYTF.

In nucleotides, the CDR3 is TGTGCCAGCAGCTTAGGTATGACAGGGGAGACCTATGGCTACACCTTC. This codes for CASSLGMTGETYGYTF. The chain joins TRBV13 to TRBJ1-2; 8 bases map to TRBD1. The CDR3 runs 16 residues. Germline V gene sequence: CDR1 PRHDT, CDR2 FYEKMQ (reference sequence). The V segment lost 0 bases and the J segment 4 bases; nucleotides outside the gene matches: 7.

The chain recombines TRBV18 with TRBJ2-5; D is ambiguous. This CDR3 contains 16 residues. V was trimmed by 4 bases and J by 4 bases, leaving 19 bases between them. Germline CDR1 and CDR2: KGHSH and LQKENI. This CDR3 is CASSLSSSVVGETQYF. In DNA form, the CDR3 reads TGTGCCAGCTCACTCTCCAGCAGCGTGGTCGGAGAGACCCAGTACTTC.

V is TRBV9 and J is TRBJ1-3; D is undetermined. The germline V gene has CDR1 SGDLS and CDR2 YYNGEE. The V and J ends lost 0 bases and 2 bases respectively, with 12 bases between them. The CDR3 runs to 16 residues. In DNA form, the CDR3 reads TGTGCCAGCAGCGTAGATGCCAGGCCTGCTGGAAACACCATATATTTT. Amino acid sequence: CASSVDARPAGNTIYF.

The CDR3 spells CASSLTGGSDTIYF. In DNA, the CDR3 is TGTGCCAGCAGTCTTACAGGGGGGAGCGACACCATATATTTT. This sequence joins TRBV25-1 and TRBJ1-3; 8 nucleotides align to TRBD1. This CDR3 region has 14 residues. V was clipped by 5 bases and J by 8 bases; unmatched bases: 8. The germline gives CDR1 MGHDK, CDR2 SYGVNS.

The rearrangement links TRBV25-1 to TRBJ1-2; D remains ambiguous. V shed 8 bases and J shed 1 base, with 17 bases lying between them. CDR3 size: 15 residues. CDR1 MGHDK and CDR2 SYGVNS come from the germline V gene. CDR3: CASGSGHSFNYGYTF. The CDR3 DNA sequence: TGTGCCAGCGGGTCCGGCCACAGTTTTAACTATGGCTACACCTTC.

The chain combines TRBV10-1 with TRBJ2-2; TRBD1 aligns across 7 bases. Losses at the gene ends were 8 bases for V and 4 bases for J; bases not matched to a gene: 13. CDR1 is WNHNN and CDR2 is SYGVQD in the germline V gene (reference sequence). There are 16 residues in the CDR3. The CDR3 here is CASAAGDRGSTGELFF. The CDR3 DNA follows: TGCGCCAGCGCCGCCGGGGACAGAGGTTCCACCGGGGAGCTGTTTTTT.

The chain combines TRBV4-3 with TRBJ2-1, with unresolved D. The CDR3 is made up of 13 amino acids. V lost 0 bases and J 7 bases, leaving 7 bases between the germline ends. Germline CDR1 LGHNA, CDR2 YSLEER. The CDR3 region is CASSQDPGNEQFF. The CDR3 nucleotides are TGCGCCAGCAGCCAAGATCCAGGAAATGAGCAGTTCTTC.

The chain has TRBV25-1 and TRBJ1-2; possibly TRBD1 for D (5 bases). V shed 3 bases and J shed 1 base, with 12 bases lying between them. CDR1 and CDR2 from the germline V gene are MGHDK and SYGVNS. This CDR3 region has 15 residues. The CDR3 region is CASSDDSYLNYGYTF. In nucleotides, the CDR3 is TGTGCCAGCAGTGACGACAGTTACCTTAACTATGGCTACACCTTC.

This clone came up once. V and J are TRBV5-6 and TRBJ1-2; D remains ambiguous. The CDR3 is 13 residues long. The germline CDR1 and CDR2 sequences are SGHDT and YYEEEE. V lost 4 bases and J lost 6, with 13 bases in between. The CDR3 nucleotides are TGTGCCAGCAGCAACGACGGGAGCCATGGCTACACCTTC. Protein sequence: CASSNDGSHGYTF. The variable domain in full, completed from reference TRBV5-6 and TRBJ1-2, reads DAGVTQSPTHLIKTRGQQVTLRCSPKSGHDTVSWYQQALGQGPQFIFQYYEEEERQRGNFPDRFSGHQFPNYSSELNVNALLLGDSALYLCASSNDGSHGYTFGSGTRLTVV.

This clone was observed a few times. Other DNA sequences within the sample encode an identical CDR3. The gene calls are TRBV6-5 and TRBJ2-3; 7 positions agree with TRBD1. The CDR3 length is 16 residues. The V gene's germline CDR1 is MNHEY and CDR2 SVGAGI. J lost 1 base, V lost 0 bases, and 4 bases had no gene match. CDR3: CASSYSTTGGTDTQYF. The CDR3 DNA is TGTGCCAGCAGTTACTCAACTACAGGGGGCACAGATACGCAGTATTTT.

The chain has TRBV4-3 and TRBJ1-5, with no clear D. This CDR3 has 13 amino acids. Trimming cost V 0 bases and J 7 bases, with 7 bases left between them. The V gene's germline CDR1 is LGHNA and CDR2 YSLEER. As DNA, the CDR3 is TGCGCCAGCAGCCAAGATAGTAGCCAGCCCCAGCATTTT. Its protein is CASSQDSSQPQHF.

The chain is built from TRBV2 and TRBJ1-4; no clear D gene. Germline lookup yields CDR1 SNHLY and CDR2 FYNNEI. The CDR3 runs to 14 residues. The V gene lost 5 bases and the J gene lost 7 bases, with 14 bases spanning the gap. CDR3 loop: CASSLTPGGEKLFF. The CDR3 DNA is TGTGCCAGCAGTCTGACTCCGGGAGGTGAAAAACTGTTTTTT.

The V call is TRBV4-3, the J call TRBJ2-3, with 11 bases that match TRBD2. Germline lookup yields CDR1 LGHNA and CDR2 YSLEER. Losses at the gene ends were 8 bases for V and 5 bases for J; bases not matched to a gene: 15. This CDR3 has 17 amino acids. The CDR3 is CASGRIAGGPPGDTQYF. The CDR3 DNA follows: TGCGCCAGCGGACGAATAGCGGGGGGGCCCCCGGGAGATACGCAGTATTTT.

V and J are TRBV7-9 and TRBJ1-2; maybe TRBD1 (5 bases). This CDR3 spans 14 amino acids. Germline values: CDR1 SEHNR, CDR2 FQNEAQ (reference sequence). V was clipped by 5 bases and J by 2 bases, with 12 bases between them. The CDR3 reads CASSPPTANYGYTF. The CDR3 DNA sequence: TGTGCCAGCAGCCCGCCGACAGCGAACTATGGCTACACCTTC.

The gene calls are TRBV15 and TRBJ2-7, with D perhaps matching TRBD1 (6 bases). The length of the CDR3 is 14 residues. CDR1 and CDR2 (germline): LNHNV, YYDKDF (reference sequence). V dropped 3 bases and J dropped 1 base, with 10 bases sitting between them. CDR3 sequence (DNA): TGTGCCACCAGCAGTTGGACAGCTTCCTACGAGCAGTACTTC. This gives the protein CATSSWTASYEQYF.

As DNA, the CDR3 is TGTGCCAGCAGCTCGGGGGGAAGCTCCTACAATGAGCAGTTCTTC. Its protein product is CASSSGGSSYNEQFF. V is TRBV7-7 and J is TRBJ2-1; 7 nucleotides line up with TRBD2. Germline V CDR1 and CDR2: SSHAT, FNYEAQ (reference sequence). The CDR3 spans 15 residues. V shed 4 bases, J shed 0 bases, and the junction held 3 bases outside the gene matches.

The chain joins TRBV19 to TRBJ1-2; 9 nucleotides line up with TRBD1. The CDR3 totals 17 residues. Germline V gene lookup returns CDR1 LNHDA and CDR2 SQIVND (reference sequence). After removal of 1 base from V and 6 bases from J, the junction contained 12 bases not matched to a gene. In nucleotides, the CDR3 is TGTGCCAGTAGTATAGGAACCCTCGGACAGGGGATTCATGGCTACACCTTC. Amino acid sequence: CASSIGTLGQGIHGYTF.

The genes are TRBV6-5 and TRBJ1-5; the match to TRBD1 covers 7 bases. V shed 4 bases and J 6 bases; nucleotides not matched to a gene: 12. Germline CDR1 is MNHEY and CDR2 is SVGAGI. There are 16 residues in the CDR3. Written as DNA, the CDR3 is TGTGCCAGCAGTTCGGACCCAGGGGGTTTAGGTCAGCCCCAGCATTTT. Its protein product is CASSSDPGGLGQPQHF.

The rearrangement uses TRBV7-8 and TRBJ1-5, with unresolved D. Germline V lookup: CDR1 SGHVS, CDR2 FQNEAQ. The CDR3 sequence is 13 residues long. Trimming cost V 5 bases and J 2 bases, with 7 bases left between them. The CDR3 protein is CASSPIGNQPQHF. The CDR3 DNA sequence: TGTGCCAGCAGCCCTATCGGCAATCAGCCCCAGCATTTT.

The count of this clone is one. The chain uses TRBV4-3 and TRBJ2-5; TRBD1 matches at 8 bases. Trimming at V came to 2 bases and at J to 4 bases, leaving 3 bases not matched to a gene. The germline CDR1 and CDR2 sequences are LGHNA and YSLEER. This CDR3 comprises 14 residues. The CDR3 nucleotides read TGCGCCAGCAGCCAACAACAGGGGGGAGAGACCCAGTACTTC. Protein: CASSQQQGGETQYF.

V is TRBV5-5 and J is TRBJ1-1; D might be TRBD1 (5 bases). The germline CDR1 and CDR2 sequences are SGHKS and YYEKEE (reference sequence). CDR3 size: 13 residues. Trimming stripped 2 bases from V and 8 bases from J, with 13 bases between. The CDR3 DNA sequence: TGTGCCAGCAGCTTAGGGGTCCTCCCCGAAGCTTTCTTT. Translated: CASSLGVLPEAFF.

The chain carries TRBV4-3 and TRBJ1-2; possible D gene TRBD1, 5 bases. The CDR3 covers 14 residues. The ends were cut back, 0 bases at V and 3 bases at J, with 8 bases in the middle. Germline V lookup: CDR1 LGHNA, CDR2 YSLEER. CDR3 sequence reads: CASSQDRGDYGYTF. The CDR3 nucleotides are TGCGCCAGCAGCCAAGACCGGGGGGACTATGGCTACACCTTC.

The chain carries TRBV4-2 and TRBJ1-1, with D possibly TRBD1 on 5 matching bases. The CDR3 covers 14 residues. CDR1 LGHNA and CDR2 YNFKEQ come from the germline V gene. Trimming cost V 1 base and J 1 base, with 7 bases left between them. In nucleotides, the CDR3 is TGTGCCAGCAGCCAAGCGGGGGAGAACACTGAAGCTTTCTTT. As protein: CASSQAGENTEAFF.

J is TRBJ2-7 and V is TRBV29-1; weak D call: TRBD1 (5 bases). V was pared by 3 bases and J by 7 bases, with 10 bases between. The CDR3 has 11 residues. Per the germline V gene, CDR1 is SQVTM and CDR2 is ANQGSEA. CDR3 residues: CSVESGQEQYF. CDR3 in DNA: TGCAGCGTTGAGTCAGGGCAAGAGCAGTACTTC.

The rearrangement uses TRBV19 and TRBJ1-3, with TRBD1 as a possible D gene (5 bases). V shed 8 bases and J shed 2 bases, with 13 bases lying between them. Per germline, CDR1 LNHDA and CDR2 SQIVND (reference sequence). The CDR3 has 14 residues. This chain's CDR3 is CASAPQGTGNTIYF. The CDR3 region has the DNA TGTGCCAGTGCGCCCCAGGGAACTGGAAACACCATATATTTT.

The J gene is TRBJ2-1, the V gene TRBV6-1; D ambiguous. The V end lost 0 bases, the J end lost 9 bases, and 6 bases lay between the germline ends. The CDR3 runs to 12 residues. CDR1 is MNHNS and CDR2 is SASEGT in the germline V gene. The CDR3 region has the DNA TGTGCCAGCAGTGAAGCTGCCAGTGAGCAGTTCTTC. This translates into CASSEAASEQFF.

In DNA, the CDR3 is TGTGCCACGTCGGACAGGGTTAATGAAAAACTGTTTTTT. Translation: CATSDRVNEKLFF. The J gene is TRBJ1-4, the V gene TRBV7-7; 8 bases align to TRBD1. Germline CDR1 reads SSHAT; CDR2 reads FNYEAQ (reference sequence). After removal of 10 bases from V and 4 bases from J, the junction contained 5 bases not matched to a gene. This CDR3 contains 13 residues.

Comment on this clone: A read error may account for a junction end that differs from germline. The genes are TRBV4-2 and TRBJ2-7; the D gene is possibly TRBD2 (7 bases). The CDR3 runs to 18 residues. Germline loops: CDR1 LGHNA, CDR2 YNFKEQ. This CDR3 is CANSQDPLGGPLGYEQYF. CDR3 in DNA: TGTGCCAACAGCCAAGATCCGCTGGGGGGGCCATTAGGCTACGAGCAGTACTTC.